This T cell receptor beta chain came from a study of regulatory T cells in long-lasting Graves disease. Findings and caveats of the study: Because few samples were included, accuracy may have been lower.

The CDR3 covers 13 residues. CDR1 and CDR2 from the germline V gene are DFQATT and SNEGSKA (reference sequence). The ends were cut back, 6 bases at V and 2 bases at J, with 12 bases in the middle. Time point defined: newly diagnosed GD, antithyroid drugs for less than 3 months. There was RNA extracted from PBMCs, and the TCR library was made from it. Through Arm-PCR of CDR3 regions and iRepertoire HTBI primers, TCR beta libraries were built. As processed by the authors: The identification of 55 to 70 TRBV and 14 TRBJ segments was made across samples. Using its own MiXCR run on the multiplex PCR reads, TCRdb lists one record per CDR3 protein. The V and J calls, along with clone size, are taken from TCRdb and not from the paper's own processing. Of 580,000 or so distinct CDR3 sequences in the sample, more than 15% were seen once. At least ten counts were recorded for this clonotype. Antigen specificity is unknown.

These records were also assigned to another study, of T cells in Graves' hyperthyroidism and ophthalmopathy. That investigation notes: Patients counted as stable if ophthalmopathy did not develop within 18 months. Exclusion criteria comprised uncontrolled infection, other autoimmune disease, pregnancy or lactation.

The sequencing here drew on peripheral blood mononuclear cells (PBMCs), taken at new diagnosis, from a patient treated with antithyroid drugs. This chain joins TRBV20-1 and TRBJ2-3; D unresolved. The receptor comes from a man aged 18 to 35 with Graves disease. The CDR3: CSALWRSTDTQYF. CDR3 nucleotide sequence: TGCAGTGCCCTCTGGCGGTCCACAGATACGCAGTATTTT.